The 13 T cell receptor beta chains listed next were all sequenced from one sample in a study of blood T cell repertoires in COVID-19 (dated by TCRdb to the early 2020s). Receptors were amplified or captured by the immunoSEQ multiplex PCR assay. The table was pulled from immuneACCESS by TCRdb, which kept in-frame rearrangements only. Such tables lose some clones; where checked, under half of the loss comes from unresolved V genes, and the rest has no known cause. In this sample the table shows more than 200,000 clones, around 90% of which occur a single time. Of the sample, approximately 1.3% is held by the ten largest clones. Sequencing used peripheral blood. These receptors all come from an elderly man with acute or convalescent COVID-19.

The chain combines TRBV10-3 with TRBJ2-1; a possible D gene is TRBD2 (5 bases). This CDR3 is 14 amino acids long. V was pared by 0 bases and J by 7 bases, with 10 bases between. Germline-derived CDR1 and CDR2 are ENHRY and SYGVKD. The CDR3 sequence is CAISESLGRNEQFF. CDR3 sequence (DNA): TGTGCCATCAGTGAGTCACTAGGACGGAATGAGCAGTTCTTC.

This chain uses TRBV10-3 with TRBJ2-7; 8 bases are shared with TRBD1. Germline lookup yields CDR1 ENHRY and CDR2 SYGVKD. The V and J ends lost 10 bases and 4 bases, in that order; junction bases with no gene match: 12. The CDR3 length is 14 residues. The chain's CDR3 is CATLSGQVGYEQYF. CDR3 in DNA: TGTGCCACCCTTTCGGGACAGGTGGGTTACGAGCAGTACTTC.

For this clone: The sample carries other DNA sequences with the same CDR3. The V gene is TRBV18, the J gene TRBJ1-2, with 7 bases lining up with TRBD1. CDR1 KGHSH and CDR2 LQKENI come from the germline V gene. The CDR3 has 13 amino acids. With V trimmed by 6 bases and J by 2 bases, 3 bases remained unmatched. The CDR3 DNA follows: TGTGCCAGCTCGCCGGGACAGAACTATGGCTACACCTTC. Protein product: CASSPGQNYGYTF.

The chain recombines TRBV19 with TRBJ2-3, with TRBD1 as a possible D gene (6 bases). The CDR3 is 16 amino acids. The V end was cut by 2 bases, the J end by 1 base, with 13 bases between. Germline V gives CDR1 LNHDA, CDR2 SQIVND (reference sequence). CDR3 in DNA: TGTGCCAGTAGTATAAACAGGGTCCGCGGCACAGATACGCAGTATTTT. This gives the protein CASSINRVRGTDTQYF.

This chain joins TRBV27 and TRBJ2-2; 11 bases are a match to TRBD1. CDR1 is MNHEY, CDR2 SMNVEV, per germline (reference sequence). The CDR3 spans 16 residues. V lost 5 bases, J lost 4 bases, and 6 bases stayed unmatched. The DNA of the CDR3 is TGTGCCAGCAGTAACGCCGGGACAGGGGGCACCGGGGAGCTGTTTTTT. Its translation: CASSNAGTGGTGELFF.

The genes are TRBV21-1 and TRBJ1-2; TRBD1, the D gene given by the table, was not confirmed from the DNA. TRBV21-1 is deemed a pseudogene. There are 19 residues in the CDR3. This CDR3 reads CASRKGKGQGVLTNYGYTF. The CDR3 coding sequence is TGTGCCAGCAGAAAAGGTAAGGGACAGGGGGTTCTTACTAACTATGGCTACACCTTC.

V and J are TRBV29-1 and TRBJ2-2, with 9 nucleotides matching TRBD1. The germline CDR1 and CDR2 sequences are SQVTM and ANQGSEA. This CDR3 has 14 amino acids. V lost 3 bases and J lost 6; bases outside the gene matches: 5. The DNA for the CDR3 is TGCAGCGTTGACCTGACAGGGGGGGCCGGGGAGCTGTTTTTT. Residues: CSVDLTGGAGELFF.

V usage is TRBV6-6 and J usage is TRBJ2-2; tentatively, D is TRBD1 (6 bases). Germline-derived CDR1 and CDR2 are MNHNY and SVGAGI (reference sequence). The CDR3 runs 13 residues. The V end lost 0 bases, the J end lost 13 bases, and 12 bases lay between the germline ends. The CDR3 loop reads CASSYSTQGRLFF. The DNA for the CDR3 is TGTGCCAGCAGTTACTCGACGCAGGGGCGGCTGTTTTTT.

The chain uses TRBV7-3 and TRBJ2-1; D perhaps matches TRBD1 (6 bases). V was cut by 2 bases and J by 7 bases, with 15 bases left in between. The germline CDR1 and CDR2 sequences are SGHTA and FQGTGA. This CDR3 has 15 residues. The CDR3: CASSLGAQGVNEQFF. DNA of the CDR3: TGTGCCAGCAGCTTAGGGGCACAGGGTGTAAATGAGCAGTTCTTC.

J is TRBJ2-1 and V is TRBV12-3 or TRBV12-4, with TRBD1 as a possible D gene (6 bases). The CDR3 totals 12 residues. Trimming took off 7 bases at V and 8 bases at J, with 12 bases between the two ends. The CDR3 nucleotides are TGTGCCAGCACCCCAGGGGTCTATGAGCAGTTCTTC. Residues: CASTPGVYEQFF.

The V call is TRBV28, the J call TRBJ1-2; 8 positions match TRBD1. Germline V CDR1 and CDR2: MDHEN, SYDVKM. Trimming took 6 bases from V and 5 from J; bases not matched to a gene: 8. The CDR3 runs 14 residues. CDR3 sequence reads: CASRTGVNRYGYTF. The DNA of the CDR3 is TGTGCCAGCAGGACAGGGGTTAACCGGTATGGCTACACCTTC.

The rearrangement links TRBV7-3 to TRBJ1-5, with D uncertain. In germline, CDR1 is SGHTA, CDR2 FQGTGA. The CDR3 contains 17 residues. V was pared by 4 bases and J by 5 bases, with 21 bases between. CDR3 in DNA: TGTGCCAGCAGCTCCAAGGTTCTGGCCGCCGGGGATCAGCCCCAGCATTTT. It is translated as CASSSKVLAAGDQPQHF.

To note about this clone: The junction departs from the called germline gene at one end, perhaps through a read error. V is TRBV10-1 and J is TRBJ1-1, with TRBD1 identical over 8 bases. Germline V gene sequence: CDR1 WNHNN, CDR2 SYGVQD (reference sequence). The CDR3 has 13 amino acids. CDR3 bases: TGCGCCGATCACAGGGGGGAGAACCCTGAAGCTTTCTTT. Its translation: CADHRGENPEAFF.